This is a list of T cell receptor beta chains from one sample in a study of blood T cell repertoires in COVID-19. Data came from immunoSEQ multiplex PCR; TCRdb stores just in-frame clones and leaves some out. Here the sample spans some 180,000 clones, around four fifths being singletons. What was sequenced was peripheral blood. The receptors originated from a woman over 75 with COVID-19, enrolled during active disease. Each CDR3 is given without its conserved first and last residue.

v_call: TRBV5-1; cdr3_aa: ASRQEGGYT
v_call: TRBV11-2; cdr3_aa: ASTRRDSLSGNTIY
v_call: TRBV5-1; cdr3_aa: ASSRSGSNYEQY
v_call: TRBV7-8; cdr3_aa: ASTLGGREYYGYT
v_call: TRBV7-3; cdr3_aa: ASRPGDGDTQY
v_call: TRBV27; cdr3_aa: ASKPATNEKLF
v_call: TRBV18; cdr3_aa: ASSPGTGNSYGYT
v_call: TRBV28; cdr3_aa: ASSSPGGSDGYT
v_call: TRBV5-1; cdr3_aa: ASSLGPRGTDYGYT
v_call: TRBV5-1; cdr3_aa: ASSLGGQGRGYT
v_call: TRBV5-4; cdr3_aa: ASSFSTGNTIY
v_call: TRBV6-5; cdr3_aa: ASSLAGAPDTQY
v_call: TRBV28; cdr3_aa: ASSFPGGGGTEAF
v_call: TRBV4-1; cdr3_aa: ASSQLLGQGYEQY
v_call: TRBV5-5; cdr3_aa: ASSLAGQGAYNEQF
v_call: TRBV9; cdr3_aa: ASSVGRQNTEAF
v_call: TRBV5-1; cdr3_aa: ASSLGTGKGQPQH
v_call: TRBV6-1; cdr3_aa: ASSEAVPRGASEQY
v_call: TRBV5-1; cdr3_aa: ASSFSNQNEQF
v_call: TRBV15; cdr3_aa: ATSGGGSSYEQY
v_call: TRBV5-1; cdr3_aa: ASSLAGQGTNTGELF
v_call: TRBV20-1; cdr3_aa: SASSAGASSSYNEQF
v_call: TRBV6-4; cdr3_aa: ASSDCVRPQASYNSPLH
v_call: TRBV3-1/TRBV3-2; cdr3_aa: ASSWDRGAEKLF
v_call: TRBV18; cdr3_aa: ASSPRPSALGILGGQF
v_call: TRBV5-1; cdr3_aa: ASSLGDRGRTGELF
v_call: TRBV9; cdr3_aa: ASNPQGETTEAF
v_call: TRBV7-7; cdr3_aa: ASSLVQTGQETQY
v_call: TRBV6-5; cdr3_aa: ATRFAGVHYGYT
v_call: TRBV18; cdr3_aa: ASSPAPTGGIYEQY
v_call: TRBV29-1; cdr3_aa: SVEARTGGDTEAF
v_call: TRBV14; cdr3_aa: ASSPPGAGTRGGAH
v_call: TRBV27; cdr3_aa: ASSRATSGYEQY
v_call: TRBV28; cdr3_aa: ASSTPITEAF
v_call: TRBV3-1/TRBV3-2; cdr3_aa: ASSQVDGEETQY
v_call: TRBV11-2; cdr3_aa: ASSLEARVRGYT
v_call: TRBV5-4; cdr3_aa: ASTPGEGMDGANVLT
v_call: TRBV27; cdr3_aa: ASSFSTGGGELF
v_call: TRBV6-2/TRBV6-3; cdr3_aa: ASSYGTGYTGELF
v_call: TRBV24-1; cdr3_aa: ATSDSGVLTGELF
v_call: TRBV5-1; cdr3_aa: ASSFQGNEQY
v_call: TRBV5-1; cdr3_aa: ASSLWQGSTGELF
v_call: TRBV3-1/TRBV3-2; cdr3_aa: ASSQAGNEQF
v_call: TRBV28; cdr3_aa: ASSFTGGLRRKY
v_call: TRBV28; cdr3_aa: ASLTQGSGYT